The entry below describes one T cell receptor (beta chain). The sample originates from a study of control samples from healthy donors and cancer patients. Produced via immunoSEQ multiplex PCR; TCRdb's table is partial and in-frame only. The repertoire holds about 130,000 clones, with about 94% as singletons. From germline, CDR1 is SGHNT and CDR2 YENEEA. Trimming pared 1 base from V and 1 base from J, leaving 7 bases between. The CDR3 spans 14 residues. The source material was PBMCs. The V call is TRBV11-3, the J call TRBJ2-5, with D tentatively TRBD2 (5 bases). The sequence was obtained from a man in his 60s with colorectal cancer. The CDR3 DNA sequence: TGTGCCAGCAGCTTAGGGCGGGCCCAAGAGACCCAGTACTTC. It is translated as CASSLGRAQETQYF.